These T cell receptor beta chains were read from a single sample in a study of blood T cell repertoires in COVID-19. The method was immunoSEQ multiplex PCR; TCRdb's version includes in-frame clones alone and lacks a portion of them. The profile shows approximately 130,000 clones, roughly 90% of them singletons. Sequencing used PBMCs or T cells enriched from blood (not recorded which). The receptors were gathered from a woman aged 45-60 years who had recovered from COVID-19. Both conserved end residues are part of each CDR3. The D gene is left open where the match is weak. Clone size is not always given. Where it is, it says once, few, many or a class for expanded clones.

>12|TRBV7-2|-|TRBJ2-1|TRBD1
TGTGCCAGCAGCTTAGCGACAGGGGAGCAGTTCTTC
CASSLATGEQFF
>15|TRBV19|-|TRBJ1-2|TRBD1
TGTGCCAGTAGAGAAGAGACAGGGCCCTTCTATGGCTACACCTTC
CASREETGPFYGYTF
>16|TRBV6-1|-|TRBJ1-4|TRBD1
TGTGCCAGCAGTGACCGGGACAGGGGGCTTTTTGAAAAACTGTTTTTT
CASSDRDRGLFEKLFF
>14|TRBV19|-|TRBJ1-2|-
TGTGCCAGTAGTTCAGGACTGTGGAACTATGGCTACACCTTC
CASSSGLWNYGYTF
>15|TRBV9|-|TRBJ2-2|TRBD1
TGTGCCAGCAGCGAAGGACAGGGGAGCACCGGGGAGCTGTTTTTT
CASSEGQGSTGELFF
>15|TRBV6-5|-|TRBJ1-5|-
TGTGCCAGCAGTACAACAGCGGTCAGCAATCAGCCCCAGCATTTT
CASSTTAVSNQPQHF
>13|TRBV7-8|-|TRBJ2-5|-
TGTGCCAGCAGCAGCATCCGACGGGGGACCCAGTACTTC
CASSSIRRGTQYF
>15|TRBV12-5|-|TRBJ1-1|TRBD1
TGTGCTAGTGGCTCCCAAGGGACAGGGGCGGCTGAAGCTTTCTTT
CASGSQGTGAAEAFF
>15|TRBV4-1|-|TRBJ2-3|-
TGCGCCAGCAGCCAAGATGGGGCGGGCACAGATACGCAGTATTTT
CASSQDGAGTDTQYF
>14|TRBV7-3|-|TRBJ2-7|TRBD2
TGTGCCAGCAGCCCGGTCGCGGGGGCCTACGAGCAGTACTTC
CASSPVAGAYEQYF
>13|TRBV27|-|TRBJ1-2|-
TGTGCCAGCAGTTTTTACGACAGAGCAGGCTACACCTTC
CASSFYDRAGYTF
>12|TRBV9|-|TRBJ1-2|TRBD1
TGTGCCAGCTCAGGGGGGAACTATGGCTACACCTTC
CASSGGNYGYTF
>16|TRBV2|-|TRBJ2-3|TRBD2
TGTGCCAGCGGTGGGATGGGGGGGAGCGGCACAGATACGCAGTATTTT
CASGGMGGSGTDTQYF
>14|TRBV12-2|-|TRBJ2-5|-
TGTGCAAGTCGCTTATACTCGAAACAAGAGACCCAGTACTTC
CASRLYSKQETQYF
>16|TRBV14|-|TRBJ1-1|TRBD1
TGTGCCAGCAGCCAAGCGGGGACAGTGGCTAACACTGAAGCTTTCTTT
CASSQAGTVANTEAFF
>13|TRBV10-3|-|TRBJ1-1|TRBD1
TGTGCCATCAGTGGGGGACAGGCCACTGAAGCTTTCTTT
CAISGGQATEAFF
>18|TRBV4-1|-|TRBJ1-5|TRBD1
TGCGCCAGCAGCCAAAAAGGGACAGGGAGGGTTTACAATCAGCCCCAGCATTTT
CASSQKGTGRVYNQPQHF
>18|TRBV4-1|once|TRBJ2-3|TRBD2
TGCGCCAGCAGCCAATTTCCGGGACTAGCGGGGGGTCCAGATACGCAGTATTTT
CASSQFPGLAGGPDTQYF
>13|TRBV6-5|few|TRBJ1-1|-
TGTGCCAGCAGGGCTGGACAGAGGACTGAAGCTTTCTTT
CASRAGQRTEAFF
>16|TRBV4-3|-|TRBJ1-5|-
TGCGCCAGCAGCCAAGACGCTATTAATAGCAATCAGCCCCAGCATTTT
CASSQDAINSNQPQHF
>16|TRBV5-1|-|TRBJ2-2|-
TGCGCCAGCAGCTTGCGTGACACCGCGAACACCGGGGAGCTGTTTTTT
CASSLRDTANTGELFF
>12|TRBV28|few|TRBJ2-1|-
TGTGCCAGCAGTTTAAGACTAACCAGGCAGTTCTTC
CASSLRLTRQFF
>14|TRBV5-1|-|TRBJ1-5|-
TGCGCCAGCAGCTCACAGGGTGTGGATCAGCCCCAGCATTTT
CASSSQGVDQPQHF
>15|TRBV30|-|TRBJ2-5|TRBD2
TGTGCCTGGGACCTAGCGGGGGGGCTGGAGGAGACCCAGTACTTC
CAWDLAGGLEETQYF
>11|TRBV6-5|-|TRBJ2-7|-
TGTGCCAGCAGTTTTCCGGGTGAGCAGTACTTC
CASSFPGEQYF
>13|TRBV14|-|TRBJ1-1|-
TGTGCCAGCAGCCCAACCGGGAGGGCTGAAGCTTTCTTT
CASSPTGRAEAFF
>16|TRBV5-1|-|TRBJ1-5|-
TGCGCCAGCAGCCCAACCTATCGGGGGAAGGATCAGCCCCAGCATTTT
CASSPTYRGKDQPQHF
>14|TRBV30|-|TRBJ1-2|TRBD1
TGTGCCTGGAACAGGGGACAGCTCGTCTATGGCTACACCTTC
CAWNRGQLVYGYTF
>14|TRBV6-5|-|TRBJ1-2|TRBD1
TGTGCCAGCACTCCCGGGACAGGTTCGCGGGGCTACACCTTC
CASTPGTGSRGYTF
>15|TRBV30|-|TRBJ2-5|TRBD1
TGTGCCTGGAGTATTGACAGGGTTTCACGGGAGACCCAGTACTTC
CAWSIDRVSRETQYF
>15|TRBV30|-|TRBJ1-2|TRBD1
TGTGCCTGGTCGGTGACAGGGGGGTTTAACTATGGCTACACCTTC
CAWSVTGGFNYGYTF
>13|TRBV19|-|TRBJ2-5|-
TGTGCCAGTAGTTTCGGCGGGGAGCAGACCCAGTACTTC
CASSFGGEQTQYF
>13|TRBV5-1|-|TRBJ2-3|-
TGCGCCAGCAGCTTGGTGGGGCCAGATACGCAGTATTTT
CASSLVGPDTQYF
>16|TRBV7-8|-|TRBJ1-5|-
TGTGCCAGCAGCTTAGCGCCCAGGGGACCCCTTCAGTCCCAGCATTTT
CASSLAPRGPLQSQHF
>14|TRBV27|-|TRBJ2-3|TRBD1
TGTGCCAGCAGTCCGCCCGGACAGGGGAGAACGCAGTATTTT
CASSPPGQGRTQYF
>14|TRBV19|-|TRBJ2-7|-
TGTGCCAGTAGTATAGATCCGGGAACCTACGAGCAGTACTTC
CASSIDPGTYEQYF
>12|TRBV29-1|few|TRBJ2-7|TRBD1
TGCAGCGTCCAAAGACAGGGCTACGAGCAGTACTTC
CSVQRQGYEQYF
>16|TRBV6-4|-|TRBJ2-2|TRBD1
TGTGCCAGCAGTGACTCGGGACAGGGTGCGGCCGGGGAGCTGTTTTTT
CASSDSGQGAAGELFF
>14|TRBV7-9|-|TRBJ1-1|-
TGTGCCAGCAGCCCAGAGGGCAGAACTACTGAAGCTTTCTTT
CASSPEGRTTEAFF
>14|TRBV18|-|TRBJ2-7|TRBD1
TGTGCCAGCTCACCGGGGACAGGCCCCTACGAGCAGTACTTC
CASSPGTGPYEQYF